This TCR beta chain was identified during a study of cytomegalovirus exposure and HLA in healthy donors. With 60 Vbeta and 13 Jbeta primers, the PCR was carried out. Sequencing was performed with immunoSEQ multiplex PCR; in TCRdb, only in-frame clones are kept and a portion is missing. In the table there are roughly 160,000 clones, roughly 84% of which are singletons. The CDR3 length is 12 residues. Trimming took 6 bases from V and 9 from J, leaving 15 bases between them. Per the germline V gene, CDR1 is ENHRY and CDR2 is SYGVKD. Specimen: PBMCs. This receptor was obtained from a man aged 25-40 years in good health and CMV-seropositive. The chain carries TRBV10-3 and TRBJ2-7; tentative D call: TRBD2 (5 bases). The CDR3 loop is CAIRDCRLGQYV. For the CDR3, the DNA is TGTGCCATCAGGGACTGCCGCCTAGGGCAGTACGTC.